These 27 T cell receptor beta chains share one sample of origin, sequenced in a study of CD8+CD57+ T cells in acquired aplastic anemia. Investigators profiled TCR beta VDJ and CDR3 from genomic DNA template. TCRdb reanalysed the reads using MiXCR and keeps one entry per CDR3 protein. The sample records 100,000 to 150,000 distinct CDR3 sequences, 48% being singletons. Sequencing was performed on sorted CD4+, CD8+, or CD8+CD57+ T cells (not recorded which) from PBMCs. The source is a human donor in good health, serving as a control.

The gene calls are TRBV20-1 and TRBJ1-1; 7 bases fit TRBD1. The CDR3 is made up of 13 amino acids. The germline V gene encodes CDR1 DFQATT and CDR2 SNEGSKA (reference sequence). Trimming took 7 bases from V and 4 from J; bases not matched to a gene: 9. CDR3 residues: CSVPTRGTTEAFF. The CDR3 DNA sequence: TGCAGTGTCCCTACCAGGGGGACCACTGAAGCTTTCTTT.

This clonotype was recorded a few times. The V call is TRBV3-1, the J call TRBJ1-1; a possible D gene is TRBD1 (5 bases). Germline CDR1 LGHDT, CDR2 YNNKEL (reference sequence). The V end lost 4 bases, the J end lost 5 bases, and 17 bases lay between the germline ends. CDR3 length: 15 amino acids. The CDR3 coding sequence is TGTGCCAGCAGCCTGATAGGGGTCCCGGGGACTGAAGCTTTCTTT. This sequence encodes CASSLIGVPGTEAFF. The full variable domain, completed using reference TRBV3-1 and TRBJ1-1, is DTAVSQTPKYLVTQMGNDKSIKCEQNLGHDTMYWYKQDSKKFLKIMFSYNNKELIINETVPNRFSPKSPDKAHLNLHINSLELGDSAVYFCASSLIGVPGTEAFFGQGTRLTVV.

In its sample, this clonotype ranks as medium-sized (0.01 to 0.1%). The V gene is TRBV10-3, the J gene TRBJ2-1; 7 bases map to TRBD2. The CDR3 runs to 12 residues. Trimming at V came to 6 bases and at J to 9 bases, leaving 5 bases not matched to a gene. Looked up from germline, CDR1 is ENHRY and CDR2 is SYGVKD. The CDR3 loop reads CAISAGEGEQFF. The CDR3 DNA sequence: TGTGCCATCAGCGCGGGAGAGGGTGAGCAGTTCTTC.

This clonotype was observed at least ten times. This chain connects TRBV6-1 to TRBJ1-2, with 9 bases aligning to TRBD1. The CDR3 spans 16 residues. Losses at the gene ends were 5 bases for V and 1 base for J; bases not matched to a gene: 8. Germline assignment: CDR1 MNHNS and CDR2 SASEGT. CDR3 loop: CASSPSGTGNNYGYTF. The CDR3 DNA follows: TGTGCCAGCAGTCCTTCCGGGACAGGGAATAACTATGGCTACACCTTC.

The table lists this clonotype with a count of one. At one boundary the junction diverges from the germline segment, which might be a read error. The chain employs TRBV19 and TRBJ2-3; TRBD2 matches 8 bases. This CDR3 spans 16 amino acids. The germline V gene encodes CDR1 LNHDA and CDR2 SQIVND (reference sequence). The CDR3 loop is CASSVEGRGVTDTQYF. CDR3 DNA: TGTGCCAGTAGTGTAGAGGGGCGGGGGGTCACAGATACGCAGTATTTT.

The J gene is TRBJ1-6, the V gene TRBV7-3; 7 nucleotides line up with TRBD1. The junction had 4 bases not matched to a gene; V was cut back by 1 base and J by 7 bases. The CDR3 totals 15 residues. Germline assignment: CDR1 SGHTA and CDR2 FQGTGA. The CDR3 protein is CASSLKGAGNSPLHF. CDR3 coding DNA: TGTGCCAGCAGCTTAAAGGGGGCTGGGAATTCACCCCTCCACTTT. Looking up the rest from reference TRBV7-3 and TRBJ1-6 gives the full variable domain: GAGVSQTPSNKVTEKGKYVELRCDPISGHTALYWYRQSLGQGPEFLIYFQGTGAADDSGLPNDRFFAVRPEGSVSTLKIQRTERGDSAVYLCASSLKGAGNSPLHFGNGTRLTVT.

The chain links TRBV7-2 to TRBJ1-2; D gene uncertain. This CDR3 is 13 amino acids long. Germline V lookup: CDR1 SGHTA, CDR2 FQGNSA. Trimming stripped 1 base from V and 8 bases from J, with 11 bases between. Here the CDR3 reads CASSLGASGGYTF. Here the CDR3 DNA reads TGTGCCAGCAGCTTAGGAGCGTCGGGCGGCTACACCTTC.

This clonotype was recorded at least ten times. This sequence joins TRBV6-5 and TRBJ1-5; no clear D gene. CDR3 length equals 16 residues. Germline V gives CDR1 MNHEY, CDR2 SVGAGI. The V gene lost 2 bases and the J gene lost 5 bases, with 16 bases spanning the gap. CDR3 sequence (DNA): TGTGCCAGCAGTTACCCGCCCGGTACACCTTATCAGCCCCAGCATTTT. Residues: CASSYPPGTPYQPQHF.

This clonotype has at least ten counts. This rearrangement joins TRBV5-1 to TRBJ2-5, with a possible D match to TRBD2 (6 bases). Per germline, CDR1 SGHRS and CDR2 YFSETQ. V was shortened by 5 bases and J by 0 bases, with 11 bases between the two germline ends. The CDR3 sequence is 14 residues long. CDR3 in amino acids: CASRTTSNQETQYF. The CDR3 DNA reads TGCGCCAGCAGAACAACTAGCAACCAAGAGACCCAGTACTTC. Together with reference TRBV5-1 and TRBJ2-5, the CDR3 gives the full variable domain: KAGVTQTPRYLIKTRGQQVTLSCSPISGHRSVSWYQQTPGQGLQFLFEYFSETQRNKGNFPGRFSGRQFSNSRSEMNVSTLELGDSALYLCASRTTSNQETQYFGPGTRLLVL.

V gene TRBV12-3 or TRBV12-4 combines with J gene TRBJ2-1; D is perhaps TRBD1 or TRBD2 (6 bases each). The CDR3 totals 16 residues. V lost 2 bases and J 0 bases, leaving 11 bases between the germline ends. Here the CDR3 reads CASSLRGVTSYNEQFF. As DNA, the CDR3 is TGTGCCAGCAGTTTAAGGGGGGTTACCTCCTACAATGAGCAGTTCTTC.

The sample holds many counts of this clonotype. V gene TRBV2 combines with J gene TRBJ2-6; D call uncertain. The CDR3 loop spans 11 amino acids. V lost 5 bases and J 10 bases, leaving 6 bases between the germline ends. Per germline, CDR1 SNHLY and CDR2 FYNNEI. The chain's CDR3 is CASSLRNVLTF. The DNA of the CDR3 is TGTGCCAGCAGTCTCCGAAACGTCCTGACTTTC.

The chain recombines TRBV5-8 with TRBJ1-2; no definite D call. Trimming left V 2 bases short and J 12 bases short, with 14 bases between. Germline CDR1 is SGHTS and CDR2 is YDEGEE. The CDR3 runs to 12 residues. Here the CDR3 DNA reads TGTGCCAGCAGCTTAGACGGCGGGTACCACACCTTC. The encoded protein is CASSLDGGYHTF.

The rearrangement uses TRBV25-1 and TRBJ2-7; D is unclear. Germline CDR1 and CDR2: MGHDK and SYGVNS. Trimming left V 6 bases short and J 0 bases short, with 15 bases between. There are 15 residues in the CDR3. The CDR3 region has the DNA TGTGCCAGCAGAAGGAACTCCGGAGCCTCCTACGAGCAGTACTTC. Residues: CASRRNSGASYEQYF.

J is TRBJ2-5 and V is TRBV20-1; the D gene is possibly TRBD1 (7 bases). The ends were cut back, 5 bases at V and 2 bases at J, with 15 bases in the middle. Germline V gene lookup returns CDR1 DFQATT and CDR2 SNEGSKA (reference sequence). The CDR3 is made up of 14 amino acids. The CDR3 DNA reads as TGCAGTGCTTATCGGACAGGAGGGCAAGAGACCCAGTACTTC. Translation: CSAYRTGGQETQYF.

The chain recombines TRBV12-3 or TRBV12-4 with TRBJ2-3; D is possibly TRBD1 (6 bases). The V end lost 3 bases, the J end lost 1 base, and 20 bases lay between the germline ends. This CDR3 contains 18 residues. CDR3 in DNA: TGTGCCAGCAGTTTGGGCCCGGGGAACAGGGACCGCACAGATACGCAGTATTTT. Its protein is CASSLGPGNRDRTDTQYF.

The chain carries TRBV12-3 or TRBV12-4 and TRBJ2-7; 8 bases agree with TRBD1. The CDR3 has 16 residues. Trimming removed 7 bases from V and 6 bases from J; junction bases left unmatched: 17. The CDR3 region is CASNTPGQANLAEQYV. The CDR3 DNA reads TGTGCCAGCAACACACCGGGACAGGCGAACCTGGCCGAGCAGTACGTC.

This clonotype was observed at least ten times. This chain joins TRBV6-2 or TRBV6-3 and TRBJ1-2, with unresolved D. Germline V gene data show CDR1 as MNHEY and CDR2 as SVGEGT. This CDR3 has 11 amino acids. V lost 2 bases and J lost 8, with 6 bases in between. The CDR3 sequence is CASSYRLGYTF. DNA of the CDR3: TGTGCCAGCAGTTACCGGTTGGGCTACACCTTC.

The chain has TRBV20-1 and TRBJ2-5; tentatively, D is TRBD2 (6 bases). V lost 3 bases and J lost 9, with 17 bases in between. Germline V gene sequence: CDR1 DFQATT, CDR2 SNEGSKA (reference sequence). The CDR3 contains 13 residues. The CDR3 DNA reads TGCAGTGCTAGTTCACCCCTGAGGGAGGCCCAGTACTTC. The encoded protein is CSASSPLREAQYF.

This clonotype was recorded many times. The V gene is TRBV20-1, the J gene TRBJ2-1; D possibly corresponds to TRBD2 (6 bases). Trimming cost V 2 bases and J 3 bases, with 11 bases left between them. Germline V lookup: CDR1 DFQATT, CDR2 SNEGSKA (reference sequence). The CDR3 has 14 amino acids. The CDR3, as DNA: TGCAGTGCTAGACTCGCGGGGAACTACAATGAGCAGTTCTTC. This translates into CSARLAGNYNEQFF.

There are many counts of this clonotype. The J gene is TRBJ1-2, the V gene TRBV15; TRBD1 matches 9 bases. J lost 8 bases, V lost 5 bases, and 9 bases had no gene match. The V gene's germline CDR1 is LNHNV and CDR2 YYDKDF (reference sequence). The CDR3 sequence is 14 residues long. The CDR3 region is CATSRGGTGQGYTF. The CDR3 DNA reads TGTGCCACCAGCCGAGGGGGGACAGGGCAGGGCTACACCTTC.

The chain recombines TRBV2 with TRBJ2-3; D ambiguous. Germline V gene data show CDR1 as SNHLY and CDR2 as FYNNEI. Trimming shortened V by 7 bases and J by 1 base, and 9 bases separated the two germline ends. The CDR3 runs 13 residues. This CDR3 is CASNGRGTDTQYF. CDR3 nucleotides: TGTGCCAGCAACGGTCGTGGCACAGATACGCAGTATTTT.

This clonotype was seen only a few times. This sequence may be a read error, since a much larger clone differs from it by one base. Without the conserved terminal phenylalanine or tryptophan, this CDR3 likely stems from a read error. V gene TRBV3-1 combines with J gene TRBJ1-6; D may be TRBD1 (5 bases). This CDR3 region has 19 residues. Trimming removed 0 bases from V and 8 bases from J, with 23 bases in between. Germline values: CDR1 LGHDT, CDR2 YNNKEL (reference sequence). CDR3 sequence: CASSQEVGSRQTLDSPLHL. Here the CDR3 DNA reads TGTGCCAGCAGCCAAGAGGTCGGGTCGAGACAGACCCTCGATTCACCCCTCCACCTT.

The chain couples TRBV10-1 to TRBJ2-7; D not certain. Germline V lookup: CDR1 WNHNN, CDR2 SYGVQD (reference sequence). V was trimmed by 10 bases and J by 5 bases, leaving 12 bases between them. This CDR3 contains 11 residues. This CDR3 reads CAIMLDHEQYF. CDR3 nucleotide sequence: TGCGCCATCATGCTTGACCACGAGCAGTACTTC.

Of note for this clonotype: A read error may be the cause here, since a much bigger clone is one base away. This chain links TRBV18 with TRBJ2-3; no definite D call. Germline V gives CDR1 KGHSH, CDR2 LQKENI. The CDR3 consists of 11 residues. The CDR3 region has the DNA TGTGTCAGCTCACCGGCGGATACGCAGTATTTT. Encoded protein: CVSSPADTQYF. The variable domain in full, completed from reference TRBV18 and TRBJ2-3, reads NAGVMQNPRHLVRRRGQEARLRCSPMKGHSHVYWYRQLPEEGLKFMVYLQKENIIDESGMPKERFSAEFPKEGPSILRIQQVVRGDSAAYFCVSSPADTQYFGPGTRLTVL.

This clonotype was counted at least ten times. CDR3 protein: CASSLDLQAYEQYF. The CDR3 nucleotides are TGCGCCAGCAGCTTGGACCTTCAGGCCTACGAGCAGTACTTC. The chain has TRBV5-1 and TRBJ2-7, with D unclear. V was trimmed by 0 bases and J by 2 bases, leaving 9 bases between them. CDR1 is SGHRS and CDR2 is YFSETQ in the germline V gene. CDR3 length: 14 amino acids.

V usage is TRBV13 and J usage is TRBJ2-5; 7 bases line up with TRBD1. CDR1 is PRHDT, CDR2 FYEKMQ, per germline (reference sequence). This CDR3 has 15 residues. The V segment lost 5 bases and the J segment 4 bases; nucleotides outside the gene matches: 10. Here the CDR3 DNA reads TGTGCCAGCAGCGCAGGGGGAGAGAGGAGAGAGACCCAGTACTTC. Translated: CASSAGGERRETQYF.

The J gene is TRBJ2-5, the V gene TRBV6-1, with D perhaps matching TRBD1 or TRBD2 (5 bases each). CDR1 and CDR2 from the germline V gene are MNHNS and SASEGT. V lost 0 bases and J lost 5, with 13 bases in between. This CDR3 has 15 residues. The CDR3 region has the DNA TGTGCCAGCAGTGAAGCGATAGGGGAGTGGGAGACCCAGTACTTC. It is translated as CASSEAIGEWETQYF.